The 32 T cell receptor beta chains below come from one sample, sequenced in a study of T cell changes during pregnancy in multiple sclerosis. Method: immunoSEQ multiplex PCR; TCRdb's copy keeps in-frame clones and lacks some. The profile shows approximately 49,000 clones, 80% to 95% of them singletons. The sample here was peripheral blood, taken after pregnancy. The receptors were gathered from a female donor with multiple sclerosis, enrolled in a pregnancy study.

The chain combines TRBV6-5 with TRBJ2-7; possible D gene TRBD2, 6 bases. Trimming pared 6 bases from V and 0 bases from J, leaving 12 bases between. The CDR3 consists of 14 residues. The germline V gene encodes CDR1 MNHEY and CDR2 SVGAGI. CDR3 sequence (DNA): TGTGCCAGCAGCGCCAGGAGGGGCTCCTACGAGCAGTACTTC. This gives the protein CASSARRGSYEQYF.

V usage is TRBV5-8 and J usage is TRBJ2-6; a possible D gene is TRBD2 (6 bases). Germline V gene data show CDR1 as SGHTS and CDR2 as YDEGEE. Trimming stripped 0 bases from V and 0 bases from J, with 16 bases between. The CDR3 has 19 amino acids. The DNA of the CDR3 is TGTGCCAGCAGCTTGGCCCGGGGGTTCTACTACTCTGGGGCCAACGTCCTGACTTTC. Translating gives CASSLARGFYYSGANVLTF.

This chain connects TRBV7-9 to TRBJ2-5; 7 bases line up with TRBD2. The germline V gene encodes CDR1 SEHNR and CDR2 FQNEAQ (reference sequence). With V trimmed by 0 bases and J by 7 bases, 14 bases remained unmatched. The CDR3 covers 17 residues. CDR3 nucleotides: TGTGCCAGCAGCTTAGCGGCCGGGACTACTGTACCGGGGACCCAGTACTTC. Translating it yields CASSLAAGTTVPGTQYF.

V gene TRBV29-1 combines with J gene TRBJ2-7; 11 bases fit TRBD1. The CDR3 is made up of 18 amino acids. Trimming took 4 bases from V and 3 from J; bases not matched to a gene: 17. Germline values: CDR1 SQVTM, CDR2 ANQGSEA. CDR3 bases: TGCAGCGTTGGCCGGGACAGGGGGAAGAGGGAGACTCTCTACGAGCAGTACTTC. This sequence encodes CSVGRDRGKRETLYEQYF.

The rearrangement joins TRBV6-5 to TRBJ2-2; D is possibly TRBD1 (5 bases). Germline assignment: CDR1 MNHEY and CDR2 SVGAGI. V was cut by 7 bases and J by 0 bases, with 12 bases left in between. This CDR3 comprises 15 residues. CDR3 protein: CASTLGHPNTGELFF. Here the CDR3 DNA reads TGTGCCAGCACTCTAGGACACCCGAACACCGGGGAGCTGTTTTTT.

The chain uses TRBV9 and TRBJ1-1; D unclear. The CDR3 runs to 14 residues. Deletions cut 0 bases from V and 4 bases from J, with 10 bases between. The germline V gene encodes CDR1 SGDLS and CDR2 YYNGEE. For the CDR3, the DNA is TGTGCCAGCAGCGTAGTGACGGCGGGCACTGAAGCTTTCTTT. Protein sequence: CASSVVTAGTEAFF.

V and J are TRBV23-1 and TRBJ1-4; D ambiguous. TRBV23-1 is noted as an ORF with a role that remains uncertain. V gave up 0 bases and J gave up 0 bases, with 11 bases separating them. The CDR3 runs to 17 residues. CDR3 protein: CASSQSGRESTNEKLFF. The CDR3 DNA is TGCGCCAGCAGTCAATCAGGGAGGGAATCAACTAATGAAAAACTGTTTTTT.

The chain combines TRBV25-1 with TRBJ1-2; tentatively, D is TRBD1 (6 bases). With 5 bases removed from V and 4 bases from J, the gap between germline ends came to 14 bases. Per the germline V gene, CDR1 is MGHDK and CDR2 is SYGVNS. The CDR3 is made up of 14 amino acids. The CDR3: CASSLGTGRYGYTF. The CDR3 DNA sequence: TGTGCCAGCAGTCTCGGAACAGGGCGCTATGGCTACACCTTC.

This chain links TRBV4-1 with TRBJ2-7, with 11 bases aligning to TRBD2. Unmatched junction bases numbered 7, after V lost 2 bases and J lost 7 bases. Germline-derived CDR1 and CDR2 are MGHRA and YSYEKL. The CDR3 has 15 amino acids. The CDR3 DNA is TGCGCCAGCAGCCAATTGACTAGCGGGGCAAGGGAGCAGTACTTC. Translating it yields CASSQLTSGAREQYF.

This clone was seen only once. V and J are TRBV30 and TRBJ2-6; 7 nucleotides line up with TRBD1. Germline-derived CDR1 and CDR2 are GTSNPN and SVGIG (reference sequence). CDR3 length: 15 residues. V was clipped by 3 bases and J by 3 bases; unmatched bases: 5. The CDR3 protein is CAWSHRGRGANVLTF. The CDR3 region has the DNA TGTGCCTGGAGCCATAGGGGGCGTGGGGCCAACGTCCTGACTTTC. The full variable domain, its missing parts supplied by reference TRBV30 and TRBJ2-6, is SQTIHQWPATLVQPVGSPLSLECTVEGTSNPNLYWYRQAAGRGLQLLFYSVGIGQISSEVPQNLSASRPQDRQFILSSKKLLLSDSGFYLCAWSHRGRGANVLTFGAGSRLTVL.

The DNA for the CDR3 is TGTGCCAGCAGCCAAGGGGGCACCTACGAGCAGTACTTC. Its protein is CASSQGGTYEQYF. The V call is TRBV25-1, the J call TRBJ2-7; 7 bases match TRBD1. CDR1 is MGHDK, CDR2 SYGVNS, per germline. The J segment lost 2 bases and the V segment lost 6 bases, leaving 4 bases of the junction unmatched. The CDR3 length is 13 residues.

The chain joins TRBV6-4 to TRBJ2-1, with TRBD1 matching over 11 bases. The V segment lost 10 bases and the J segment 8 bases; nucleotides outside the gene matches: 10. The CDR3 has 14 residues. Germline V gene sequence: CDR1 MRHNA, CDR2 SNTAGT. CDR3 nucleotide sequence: TGTGCCACCAGCGGGACAGGGGGTTTCGATGAGCAGTTCTTC. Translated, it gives CATSGTGGFDEQFF.

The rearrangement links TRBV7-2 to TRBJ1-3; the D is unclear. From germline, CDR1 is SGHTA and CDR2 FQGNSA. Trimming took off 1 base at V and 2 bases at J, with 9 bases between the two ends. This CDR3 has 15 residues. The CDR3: CASSLVGGPGNTIYF. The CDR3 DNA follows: TGTGCCAGCAGCTTAGTCGGCGGCCCTGGAAACACCATATATTTT.

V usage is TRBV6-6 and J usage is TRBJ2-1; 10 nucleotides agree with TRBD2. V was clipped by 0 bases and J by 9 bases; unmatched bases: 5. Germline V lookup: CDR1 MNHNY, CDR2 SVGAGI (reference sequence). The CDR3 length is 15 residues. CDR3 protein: CASSYSPAGGREQFF. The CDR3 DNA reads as TGTGCCAGCAGTTACTCCCCAGCGGGGGGGCGTGAGCAGTTCTTC.

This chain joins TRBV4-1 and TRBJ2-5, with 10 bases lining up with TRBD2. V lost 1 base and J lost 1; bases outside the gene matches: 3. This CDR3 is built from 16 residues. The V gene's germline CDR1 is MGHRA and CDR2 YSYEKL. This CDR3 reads CASSQASGGLQETQYF. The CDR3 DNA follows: TGCGCCAGCAGCCAAGCTAGCGGGGGCCTCCAAGAGACCCAGTACTTC.

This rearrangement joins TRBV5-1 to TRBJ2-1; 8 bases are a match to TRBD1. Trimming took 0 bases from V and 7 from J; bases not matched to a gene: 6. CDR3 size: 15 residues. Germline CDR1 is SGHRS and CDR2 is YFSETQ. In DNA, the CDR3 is TGCGCCAGCAGCTTGGTGACAGGGGCCCTAAATGAGCAGTTCTTC. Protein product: CASSLVTGALNEQFF.

The CDR3 here is CAISKQQGMTQPQHF. The CDR3 DNA follows: TGTGCCATCAGTAAGCAACAGGGGATGACTCAGCCCCAGCATTTT. J is TRBJ1-5 and V is TRBV10-3; 7 bases match TRBD1. The V gene end was trimmed by 5 bases and the J gene end by 6 bases; junction bases not matched to a gene: 10. The germline CDR1 and CDR2 sequences are ENHRY and SYGVKD. The CDR3 loop spans 15 amino acids.

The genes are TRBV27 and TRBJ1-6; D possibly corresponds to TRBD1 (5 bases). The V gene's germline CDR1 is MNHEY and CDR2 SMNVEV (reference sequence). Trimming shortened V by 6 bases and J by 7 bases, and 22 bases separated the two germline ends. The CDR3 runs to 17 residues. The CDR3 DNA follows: TGTGCCAGCAGCCCTTGGATGGTAAAACAGGAAAATTCACCCCTCCACTTT. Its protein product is CASSPWMVKQENSPLHF.

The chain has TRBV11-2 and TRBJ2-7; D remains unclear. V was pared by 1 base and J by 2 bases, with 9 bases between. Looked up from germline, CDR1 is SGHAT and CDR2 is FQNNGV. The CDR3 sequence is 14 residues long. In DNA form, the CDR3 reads TGTGCCAGCAGCTTAGGTCCCGCTACCTACGAGCAGTACTTC. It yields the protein CASSLGPATYEQYF.

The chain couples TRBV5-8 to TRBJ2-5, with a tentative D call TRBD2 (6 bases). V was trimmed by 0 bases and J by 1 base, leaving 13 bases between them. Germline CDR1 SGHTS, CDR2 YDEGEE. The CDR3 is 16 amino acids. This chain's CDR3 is CASSLGAGRPQETQYF. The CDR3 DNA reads TGTGCCAGCAGCTTGGGAGCAGGGAGGCCCCAAGAGACCCAGTACTTC.

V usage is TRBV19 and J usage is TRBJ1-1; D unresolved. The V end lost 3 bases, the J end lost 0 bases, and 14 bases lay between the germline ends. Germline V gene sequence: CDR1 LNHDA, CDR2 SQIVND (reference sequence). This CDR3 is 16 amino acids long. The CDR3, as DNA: TGTGCCAGTAGTATGCTCCCAGAGGGCATGAACACTGAAGCTTTCTTT. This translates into CASSMLPEGMNTEAFF.

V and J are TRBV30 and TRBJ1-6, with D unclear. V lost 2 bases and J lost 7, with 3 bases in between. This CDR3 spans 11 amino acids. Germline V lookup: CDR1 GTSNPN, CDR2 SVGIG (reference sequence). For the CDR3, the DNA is TGTGCCTGGAGTTTAAATTCACCCCTCCACTTT. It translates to CAWSLNSPLHF.

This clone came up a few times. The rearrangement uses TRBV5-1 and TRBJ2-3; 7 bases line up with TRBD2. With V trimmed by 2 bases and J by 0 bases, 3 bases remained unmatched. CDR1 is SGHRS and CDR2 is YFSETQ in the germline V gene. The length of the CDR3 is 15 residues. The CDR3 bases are TGCGCCAGCAGCTTCCGGGGACTAAGCACAGATACGCAGTATTTT. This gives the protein CASSFRGLSTDTQYF.

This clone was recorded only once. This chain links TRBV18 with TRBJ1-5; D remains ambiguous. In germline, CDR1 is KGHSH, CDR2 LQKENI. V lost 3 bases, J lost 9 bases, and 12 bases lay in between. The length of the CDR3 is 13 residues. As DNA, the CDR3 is TGTGCCAGCTCACCTTACCGACATTGGCCCCAGCATTTT. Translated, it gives CASSPYRHWPQHF.

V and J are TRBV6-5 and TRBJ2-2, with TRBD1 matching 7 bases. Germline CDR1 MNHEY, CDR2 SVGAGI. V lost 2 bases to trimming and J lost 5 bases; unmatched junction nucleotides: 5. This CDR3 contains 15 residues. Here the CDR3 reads CASSYRGGATGELFF. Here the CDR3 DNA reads TGTGCCAGCAGTTACAGAGGGGGCGCTACCGGGGAGCTGTTTTTT.

CDR3 loop: CASSFYRGRRSGANVLTF. The CDR3 DNA sequence: TGTGCCAGCAGCTTTTACAGGGGGAGAAGGTCTGGGGCCAACGTCCTGACTTTC. This chain uses TRBV5-4 with TRBJ2-6, with 8 nucleotides matching TRBD1. The CDR3 covers 18 residues. Germline lookup yields CDR1 SGHNT and CDR2 YYREEE (reference sequence). V was pared by 2 bases and J by 1 base, with 8 bases of the junction left unmatched.

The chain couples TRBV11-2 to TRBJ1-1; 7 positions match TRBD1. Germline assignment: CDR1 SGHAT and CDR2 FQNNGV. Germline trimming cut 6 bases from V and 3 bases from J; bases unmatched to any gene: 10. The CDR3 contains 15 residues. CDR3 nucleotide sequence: TGTGCCAGCAGAACCATAAGGGGGCGAGACACTGAAGCTTTCTTT. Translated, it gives CASRTIRGRDTEAFF. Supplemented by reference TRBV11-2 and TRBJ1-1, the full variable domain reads EAGVAQSPRYKIIEKRQSVAFWCNPISGHATLYWYQQILGQGPKLLIQFQNNGVVDDSQLPKDRFSAERLKGVDSTLKIQPAKLEDSAVYLCASRTIRGRDTEAFFGQGTRLTVV.

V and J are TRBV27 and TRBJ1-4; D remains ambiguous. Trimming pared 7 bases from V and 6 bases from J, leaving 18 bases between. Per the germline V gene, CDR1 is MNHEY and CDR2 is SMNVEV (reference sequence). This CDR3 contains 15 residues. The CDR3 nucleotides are TGTGCCAGCACCCTATTCGGCGGCATCGATGAAAAACTGTTTTTT. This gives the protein CASTLFGGIDEKLFF.

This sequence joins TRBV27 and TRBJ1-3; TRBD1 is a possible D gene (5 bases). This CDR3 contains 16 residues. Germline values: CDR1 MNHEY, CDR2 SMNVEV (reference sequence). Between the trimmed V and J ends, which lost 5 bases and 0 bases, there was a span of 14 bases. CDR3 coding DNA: TGTGCCAGCAGTGGATACAGGCGCCTCTCTGGAAACACCATATATTTT. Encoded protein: CASSGYRRLSGNTIYF.

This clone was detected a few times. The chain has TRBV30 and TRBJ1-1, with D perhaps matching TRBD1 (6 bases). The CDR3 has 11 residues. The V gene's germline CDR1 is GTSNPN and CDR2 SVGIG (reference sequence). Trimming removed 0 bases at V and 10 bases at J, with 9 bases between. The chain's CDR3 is CAWSVGGAAFF. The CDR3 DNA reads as TGTGCCTGGAGTGTAGGGGGGGCAGCTTTCTTT. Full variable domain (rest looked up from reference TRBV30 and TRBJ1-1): SQTIHQWPATLVQPVGSPLSLECTVEGTSNPNLYWYRQAAGRGLQLLFYSVGIGQISSEVPQNLSASRPQDRQFILSSKKLLLSDSGFYLCAWSVGGAAFFGQGTRLTVV.

CDR3 coding DNA: TGTGCCAGTAGCCCCGGGACAGGGGCTAACTATGGCTACACCTTC. Translating gives CASSPGTGANYGYTF. This sequence joins TRBV19 and TRBJ1-2, with TRBD1 matching over 10 bases. CDR1 is LNHDA and CDR2 is SQIVND in the germline V gene (reference sequence). The V gene end was trimmed by 6 bases and the J gene end by 0 bases; junction bases not matched to a gene: 4. The CDR3 contains 15 residues.

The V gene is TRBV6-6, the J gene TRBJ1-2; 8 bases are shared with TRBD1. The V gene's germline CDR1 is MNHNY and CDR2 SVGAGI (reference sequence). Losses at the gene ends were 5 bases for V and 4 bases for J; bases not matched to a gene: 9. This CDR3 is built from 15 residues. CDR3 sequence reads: CASSRQGRGGYGYTF. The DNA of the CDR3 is TGTGCCAGCAGTAGACAGGGGAGAGGGGGCTATGGCTACACCTTC.